This TCR beta chain is drawn from a study of T cells in Graves' hyperthyroidism and ophthalmopathy. Study in general: Peripheral blood was taken when the disease was first diagnosed, before any treatment began.

Germline CDR1 and CDR2: DFQATT and SNEGSKA (reference sequence). The V segment lost 3 bases and the J segment 0 bases; nucleotides outside the gene matches: 2. The CDR3 length is 14 residues. Ophthalmopathy cases scored 3 or more on the Clinical Activity Score and 4 or more on NOSPECS grade, with duration below 3 months. Thyroid ultrasound and orbital computed tomography, with clinical symptoms and serum thyroxine and TRAb, informed diagnoses. Amplification of TCR beta CDR3 regions was performed using RNA transcripts as template. RT-PCR in the first round (using the HTBI primer set) targeted the TCR CDR3. TCRdb reprocessed the multiplex PCR reads with MiXCR, giving one entry per CDR3 protein. This table has fewer than 500,000 distinct CDR3 sequences, roughly 15% appearing once. This clonotype was seen ten or more times. Antigen: not known. Broader study findings: Model-based prediction identified ophthalmopathy a median 6.5 months prior to its onset.

V usage is TRBV20-1 and J usage is TRBJ2-3; the match to TRBD2 covers 8 bases. Sample: blood. This receptor was identified in a woman aged 25 to 39 with Graves' ophthalmopathy. CDR3 bases: TGCAGTGCTAGCGGGGGGGATAGCACAGATACGCAGTATTTT. Its translation is CSASGGDSTDTQYF.